This T cell receptor (beta chain) was identified in a study of blood T cell repertoires in COVID-19. The protocol was immunoSEQ multiplex PCR, while the TCRdb copy is restricted to in-frame clones and leaves out a portion. This sample has some 250,000 clones, with roughly nine tenths found just once. This CDR3 has 15 amino acids. The ends lost 5 bases at V and 2 bases at J; junction bases unmatched: 7. Germline values: CDR1 SGHRS, CDR2 YFSETQ. Self-reported history from a screening survey and questionnaire set each donor's cohort. The sequencing sample was made of PBMCs or T cells enriched from blood (not recorded which). The receptor was derived from a human donor in a cohort exposed to, infected with or recovered from COVID-19 (not recorded which). The donor label of this sample is uncertain. The J gene is TRBJ2-5, the V gene TRBV5-1, with 9 bases aligning to TRBD1. CDR3 sequence reads: CASRGADRGQETQYF. In DNA, the CDR3 is TGCGCCAGCAGGGGGGCCGACAGGGGGCAAGAGACCCAGTACTTC.